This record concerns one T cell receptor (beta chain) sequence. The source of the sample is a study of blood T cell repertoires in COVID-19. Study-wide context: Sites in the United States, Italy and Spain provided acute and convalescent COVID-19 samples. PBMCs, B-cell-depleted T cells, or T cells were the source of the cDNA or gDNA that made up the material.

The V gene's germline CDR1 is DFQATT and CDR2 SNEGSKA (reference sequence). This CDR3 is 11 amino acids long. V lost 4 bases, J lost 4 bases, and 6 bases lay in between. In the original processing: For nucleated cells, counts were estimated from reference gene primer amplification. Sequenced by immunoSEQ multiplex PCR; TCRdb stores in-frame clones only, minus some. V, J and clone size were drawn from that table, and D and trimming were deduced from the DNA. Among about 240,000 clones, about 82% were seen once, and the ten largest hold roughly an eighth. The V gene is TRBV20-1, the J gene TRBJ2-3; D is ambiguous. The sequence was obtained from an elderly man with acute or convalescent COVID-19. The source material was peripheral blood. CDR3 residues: CSAMASDTQYF. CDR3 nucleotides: TGCAGTGCTATGGCTTCAGATACGCAGTATTTT.